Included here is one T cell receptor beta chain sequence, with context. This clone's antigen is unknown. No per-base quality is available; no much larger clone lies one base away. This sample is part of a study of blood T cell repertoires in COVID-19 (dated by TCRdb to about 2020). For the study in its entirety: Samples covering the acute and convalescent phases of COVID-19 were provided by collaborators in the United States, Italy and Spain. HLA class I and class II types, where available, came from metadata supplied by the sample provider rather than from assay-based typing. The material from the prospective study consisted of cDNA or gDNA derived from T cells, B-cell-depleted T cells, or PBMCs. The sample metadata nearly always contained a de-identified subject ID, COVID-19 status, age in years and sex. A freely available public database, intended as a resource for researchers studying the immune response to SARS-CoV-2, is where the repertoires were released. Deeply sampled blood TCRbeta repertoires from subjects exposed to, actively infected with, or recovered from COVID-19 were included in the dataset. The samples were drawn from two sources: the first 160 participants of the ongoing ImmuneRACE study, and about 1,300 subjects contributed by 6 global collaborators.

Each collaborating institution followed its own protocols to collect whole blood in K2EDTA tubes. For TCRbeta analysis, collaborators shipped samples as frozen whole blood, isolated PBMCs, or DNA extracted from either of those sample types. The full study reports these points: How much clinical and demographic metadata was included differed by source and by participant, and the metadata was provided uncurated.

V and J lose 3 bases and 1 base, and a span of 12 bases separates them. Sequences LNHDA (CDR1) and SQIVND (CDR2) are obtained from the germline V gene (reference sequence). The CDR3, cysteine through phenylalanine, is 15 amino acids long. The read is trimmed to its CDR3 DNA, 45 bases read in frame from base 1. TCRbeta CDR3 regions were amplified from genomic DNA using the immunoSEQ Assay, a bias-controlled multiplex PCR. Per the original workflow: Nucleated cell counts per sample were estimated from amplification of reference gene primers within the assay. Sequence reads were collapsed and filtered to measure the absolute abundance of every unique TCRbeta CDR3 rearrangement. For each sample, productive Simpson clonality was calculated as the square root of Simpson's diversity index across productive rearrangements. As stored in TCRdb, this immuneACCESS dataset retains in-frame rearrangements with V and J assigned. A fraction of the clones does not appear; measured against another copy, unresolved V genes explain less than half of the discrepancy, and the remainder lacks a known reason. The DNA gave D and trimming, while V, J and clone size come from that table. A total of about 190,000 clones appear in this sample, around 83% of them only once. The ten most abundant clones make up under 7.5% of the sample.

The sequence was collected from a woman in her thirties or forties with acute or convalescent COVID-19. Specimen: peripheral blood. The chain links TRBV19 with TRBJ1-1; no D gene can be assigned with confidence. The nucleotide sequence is TGTGCCAGTAGTATCGGTGACGCGGGGAACACTGAAGCTTTCTTT. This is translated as CASSIGDAGNTEAFF.